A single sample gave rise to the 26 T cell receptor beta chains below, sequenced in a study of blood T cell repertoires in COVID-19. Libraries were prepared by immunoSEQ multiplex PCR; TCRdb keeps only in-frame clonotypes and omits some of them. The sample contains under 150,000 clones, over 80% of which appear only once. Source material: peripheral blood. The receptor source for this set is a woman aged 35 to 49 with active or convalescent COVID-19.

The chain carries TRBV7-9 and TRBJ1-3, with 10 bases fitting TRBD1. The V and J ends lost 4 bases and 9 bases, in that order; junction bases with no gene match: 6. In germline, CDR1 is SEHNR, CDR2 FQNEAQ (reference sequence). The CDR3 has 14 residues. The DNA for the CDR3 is TGTGCCAGCAGCTCAGGGACAGGGGTGATCACCATATATTTT. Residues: CASSSGTGVITIYF.

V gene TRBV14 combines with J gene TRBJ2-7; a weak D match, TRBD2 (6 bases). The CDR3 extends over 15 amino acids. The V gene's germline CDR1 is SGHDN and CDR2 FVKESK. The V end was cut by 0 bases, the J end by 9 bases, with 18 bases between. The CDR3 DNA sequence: TGTGCCAGCAGCCAAGATCGAGGGCAAAACGGGGGGCAGTACTTC. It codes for CASSQDRGQNGGQYF.

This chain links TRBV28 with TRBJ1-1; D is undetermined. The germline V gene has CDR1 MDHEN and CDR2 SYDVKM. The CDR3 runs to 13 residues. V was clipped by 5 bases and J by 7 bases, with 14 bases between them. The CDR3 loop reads CASSTSPRGEAFF. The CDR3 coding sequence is TGTGCCAGCAGTACCTCGCCACGAGGTGAAGCTTTCTTT.

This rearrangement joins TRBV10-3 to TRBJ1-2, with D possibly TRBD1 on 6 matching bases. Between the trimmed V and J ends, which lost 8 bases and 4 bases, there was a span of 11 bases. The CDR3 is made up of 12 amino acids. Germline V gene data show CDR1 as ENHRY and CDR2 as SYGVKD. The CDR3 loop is CAIGGGAYGYTF. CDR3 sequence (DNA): TGTGCCATCGGAGGGGGGGCCTATGGCTACACCTTC.

CDR3 in DNA: TGCGCCAGCAGCTTGGCGAGGGGGCGGACCGGGGAGCTGTTTTTT. It encodes CASSLARGRTGELFF. The V gene is TRBV5-1, the J gene TRBJ2-2; TRBD1 matches at 7 bases. The CDR3 is 15 amino acids. Germline assignment: CDR1 SGHRS and CDR2 YFSETQ. V trimming: 0 bases; J trimming: 5 bases; junction bases outside the gene matches: 4.

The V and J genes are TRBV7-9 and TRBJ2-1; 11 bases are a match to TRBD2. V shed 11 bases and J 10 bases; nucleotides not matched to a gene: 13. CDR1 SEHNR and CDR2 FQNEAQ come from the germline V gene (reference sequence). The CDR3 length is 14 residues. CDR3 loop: CAVALAGAANEQFF. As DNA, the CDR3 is TGTGCCGTGGCACTAGCGGGGGCCGCCAACGAGCAGTTCTTC.

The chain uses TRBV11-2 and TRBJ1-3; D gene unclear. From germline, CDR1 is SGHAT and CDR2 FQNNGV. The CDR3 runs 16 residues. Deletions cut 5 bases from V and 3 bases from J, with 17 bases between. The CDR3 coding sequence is TGTGCCAGCAGCCCTAGGAGGACGTCAGATGGAAACACCATATATTTT. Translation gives CASSPRRTSDGNTIYF. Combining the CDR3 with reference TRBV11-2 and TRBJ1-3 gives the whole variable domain EAGVAQSPRYKIIEKRQSVAFWCNPISGHATLYWYQQILGQGPKLLIQFQNNGVVDDSQLPKDRFSAERLKGVDSTLKIQPAKLEDSAVYLCASSPRRTSDGNTIYFGEGSWLTVV.

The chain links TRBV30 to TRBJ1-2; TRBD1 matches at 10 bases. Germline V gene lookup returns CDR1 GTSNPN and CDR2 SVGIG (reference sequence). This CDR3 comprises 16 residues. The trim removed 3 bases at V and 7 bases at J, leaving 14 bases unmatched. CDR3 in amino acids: CAWSRAGQGFLSGYTF. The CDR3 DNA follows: TGTGCCTGGAGCCGAGCGGGACAGGGGTTTTTGTCTGGCTACACCTTC.

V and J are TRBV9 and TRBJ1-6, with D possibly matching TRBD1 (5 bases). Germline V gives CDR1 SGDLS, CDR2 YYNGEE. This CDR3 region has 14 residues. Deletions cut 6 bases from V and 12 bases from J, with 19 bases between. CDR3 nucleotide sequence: TGTGCCAGCACCCCCAGCCGGGACGGGGGACCCCTCCACTTT. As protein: CASTPSRDGGPLHF.

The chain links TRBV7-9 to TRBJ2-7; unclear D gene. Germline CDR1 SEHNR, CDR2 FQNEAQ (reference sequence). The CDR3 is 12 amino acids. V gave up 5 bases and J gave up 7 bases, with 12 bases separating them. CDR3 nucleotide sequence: TGTGCCAGCAGCACAGACAAGGCGGAGCAGTACTTC. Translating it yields CASSTDKAEQYF.

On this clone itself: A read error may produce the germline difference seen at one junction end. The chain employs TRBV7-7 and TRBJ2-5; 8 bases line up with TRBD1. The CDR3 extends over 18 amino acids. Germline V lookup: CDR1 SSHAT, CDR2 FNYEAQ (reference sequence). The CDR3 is CASSLAPNRPDRAETQYF. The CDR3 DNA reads TGTGCTAGCAGCTTAGCCCCAAACCGCCCGGACAGGGCCGAGACCCAGTACTTC.

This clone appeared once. CDR3 amino acids: CASSDGIAGVGEQFF. The DNA of the CDR3 is TGTGCCAGCAGTGATGGGATAGCGGGAGTGGGTGAGCAGTTCTTC. The chain carries TRBV6-4 and TRBJ2-1, with 9 bases identical to TRBD2. The CDR3 consists of 15 residues. Per germline, CDR1 MRHNA and CDR2 SNTAGT. V was clipped by 3 bases and J by 9 bases; unmatched bases: 9.

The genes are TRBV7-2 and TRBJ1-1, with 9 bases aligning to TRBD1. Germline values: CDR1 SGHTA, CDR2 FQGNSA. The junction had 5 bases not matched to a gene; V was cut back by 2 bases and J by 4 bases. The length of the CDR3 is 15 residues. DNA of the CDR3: TGTGCCAGCAGCTTAACCCGGGGACAGGGCACTGAAGCTTTCTTT. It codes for CASSLTRGQGTEAFF.

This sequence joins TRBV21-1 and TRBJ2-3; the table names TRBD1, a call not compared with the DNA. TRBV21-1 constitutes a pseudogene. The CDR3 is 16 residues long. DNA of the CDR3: TGTGCCAGCAGCAAAGGACAGGGGGCCAGCACAGATACGCAGTATTTT. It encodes CASSKGQGASTDTQYF.

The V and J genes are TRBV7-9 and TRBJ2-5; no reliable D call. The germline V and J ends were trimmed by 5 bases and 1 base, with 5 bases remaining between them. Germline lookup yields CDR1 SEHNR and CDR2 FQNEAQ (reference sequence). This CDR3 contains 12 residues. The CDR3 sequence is CASSPRQETQYF. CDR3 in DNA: TGTGCCAGCAGCCCGCGCCAAGAGACCCAGTACTTC.

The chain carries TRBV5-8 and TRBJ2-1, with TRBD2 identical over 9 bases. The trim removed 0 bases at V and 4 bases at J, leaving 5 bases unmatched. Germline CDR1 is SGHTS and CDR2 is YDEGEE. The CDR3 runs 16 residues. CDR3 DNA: TGTGCCAGCAGCTTGGCCGAGACTAGCGGATACAATGAGCAGTTCTTC. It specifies CASSLAETSGYNEQFF.

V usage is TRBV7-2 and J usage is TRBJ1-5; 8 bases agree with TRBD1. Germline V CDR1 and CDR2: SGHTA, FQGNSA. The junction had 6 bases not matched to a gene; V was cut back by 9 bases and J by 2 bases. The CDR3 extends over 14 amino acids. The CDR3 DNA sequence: TGTGCCAGTGGCCAGGGGGCAGGCAATCAGCCCCAGCATTTT. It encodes CASGQGAGNQPQHF. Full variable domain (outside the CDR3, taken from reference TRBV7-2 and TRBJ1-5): GAGVSQSPSNKVTEKGKDVELRCDPISGHTALYWYRQSLGQGLEFLIYFQGNSAPDKSGLPSDRFSAERTGGSVSTLTIQRTQQEDSAVYLCASGQGAGNQPQHFGDGTRLSIL.

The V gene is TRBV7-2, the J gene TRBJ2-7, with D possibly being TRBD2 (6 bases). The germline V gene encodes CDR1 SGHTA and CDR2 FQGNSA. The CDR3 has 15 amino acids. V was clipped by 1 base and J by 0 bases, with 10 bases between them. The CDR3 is CASSLERVASYEQYF. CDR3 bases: TGTGCCAGCAGCTTAGAGCGGGTCGCCTCCTACGAGCAGTACTTC.

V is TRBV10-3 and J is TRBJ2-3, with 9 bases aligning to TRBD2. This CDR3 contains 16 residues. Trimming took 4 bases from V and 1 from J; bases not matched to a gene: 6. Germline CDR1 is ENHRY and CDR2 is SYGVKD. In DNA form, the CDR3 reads TGTGCCATCAGTGCTAGCGGGAATGGGGGCACAGATACGCAGTATTTT. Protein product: CAISASGNGGTDTQYF.

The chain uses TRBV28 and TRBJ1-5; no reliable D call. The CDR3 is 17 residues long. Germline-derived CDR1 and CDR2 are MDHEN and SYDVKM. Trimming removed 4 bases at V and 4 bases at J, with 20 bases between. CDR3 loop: CASSSPWSTRGNQPQHF. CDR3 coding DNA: TGTGCCAGCAGTTCTCCTTGGTCGACCCGAGGTAATCAGCCCCAGCATTTT.

As DNA, the CDR3 is TGTGCCAGCAGCGACGAAACAACCCCGGGACTAGCGGGGGGAGAGACCCAGTACTTC. Protein product: CASSDETTPGLAGGETQYF. The genes are TRBV3-1 (or the pseudogene TRBV3-2) and TRBJ2-5, with 15 nucleotides matching TRBD2. CDR3 length: 19 residues. The germline gives CDR1 LGHDT, CDR2 YNNKEL (reference sequence). Trimming at V came to 5 bases and at J to 4 bases, leaving 14 bases not matched to a gene.

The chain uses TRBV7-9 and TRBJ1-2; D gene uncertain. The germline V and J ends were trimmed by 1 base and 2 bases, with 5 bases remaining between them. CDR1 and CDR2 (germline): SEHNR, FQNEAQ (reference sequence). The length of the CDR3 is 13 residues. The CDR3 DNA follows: TGTGCCAGCAGCTTAGGAGGGAACTATGGCTACACCTTC. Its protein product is CASSLGGNYGYTF.

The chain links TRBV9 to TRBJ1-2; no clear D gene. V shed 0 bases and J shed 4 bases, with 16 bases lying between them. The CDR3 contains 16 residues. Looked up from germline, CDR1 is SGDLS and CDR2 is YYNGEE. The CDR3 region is CASSVGVGSLGYGYTF. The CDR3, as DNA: TGTGCCAGCAGCGTAGGTGTGGGGAGTCTCGGCTATGGCTACACCTTC.

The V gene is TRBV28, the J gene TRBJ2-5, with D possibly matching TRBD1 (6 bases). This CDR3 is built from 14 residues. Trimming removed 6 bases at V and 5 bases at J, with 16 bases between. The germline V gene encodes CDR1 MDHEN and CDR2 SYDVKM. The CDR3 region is CASRNPRGRETQYF. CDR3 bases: TGTGCCAGCAGGAACCCCAGGGGCCGGGAGACCCAGTACTTC. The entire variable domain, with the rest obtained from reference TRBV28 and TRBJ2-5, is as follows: DVKVTQSSRYLVKRTGEKVFLECVQDMDHENMFWYRQDPGLGLRLIYFSYDVKMKEKGDIPEGYSVSREKKERFSLILESASTNQTSMYLCASRNPRGRETQYFGPGTRLLVL.

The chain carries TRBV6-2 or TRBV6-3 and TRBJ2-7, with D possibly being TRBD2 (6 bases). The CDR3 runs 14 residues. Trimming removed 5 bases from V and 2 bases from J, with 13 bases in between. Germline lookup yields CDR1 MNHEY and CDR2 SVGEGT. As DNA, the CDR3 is TGTGCCAGCAGTAGGGGAGGTTCTACCTACGAGCAGTACTTC. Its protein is CASSRGGSTYEQYF.

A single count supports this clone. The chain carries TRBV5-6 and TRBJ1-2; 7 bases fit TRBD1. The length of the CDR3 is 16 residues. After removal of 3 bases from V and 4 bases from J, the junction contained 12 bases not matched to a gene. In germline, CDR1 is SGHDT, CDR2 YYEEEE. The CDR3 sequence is CASSWGPQGGPYGYTF. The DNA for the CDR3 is TGTGCCAGCAGCTGGGGCCCCCAGGGGGGCCCCTATGGCTACACCTTC.